This T cell receptor beta chain derives from a study of blood T cell repertoires in COVID-19. Study background: COVID-19 samples from acute and convalescent phases originated in the United States, Italy and Spain.

Germline V gene data show CDR1 as SQVTM and CDR2 as ANQGSEA. The V end was cut by 5 bases, the J end by 2 bases, with 16 bases between. The CDR3 extends over 15 amino acids. The method was immunoSEQ multiplex PCR; TCRdb's version includes in-frame clones alone and lacks a portion of them. The sample consists of fewer than 350,000 clones, about nine tenths of them appearing once. The clonotype comes from a middle-aged woman who had recovered from COVID-19. Sequencing used PBMCs or T cells enriched from blood (not recorded which). The chain links TRBV29-1 to TRBJ1-3; maybe TRBD1 (5 bases). CDR3 DNA: TGCAGCGTTACCTATCCAGGGTACCCTGGAAACACCATATATTTT. Protein sequence: CSVTYPGYPGNTIYF. Filled out from reference TRBV29-1 and TRBJ1-3, the complete variable domain reads SAVISQKPSRDICQRGTSLTIQCQVDSQVTMMFWYRQQPGQSLTLIATANQGSEATYESGFVIDKFPISRPNLTFSTLTVSNMSPEDSSIYLCSVTYPGYPGNTIYFGEGSWLTVV.